One and the same sample provided the 20 T cell receptor beta chains below, sequenced in a study of neurological immune-mediated disorders. TCRdb analysed the 5' RACE reads with MiXCR anew, one entry per CDR3 protein. The sample has 18,000 or so distinct CDR3 sequences, about 14% seen once. The sequenced material came from CD4+ T cells from blood. The receptors derive from a woman aged 55-70 years with HTLV-1-associated myelopathy (HAM/TSP).

This clonotype was seen ten or more times. V is TRBV12-3 or TRBV12-4 and J is TRBJ1-3; no clear D gene. V was cut by 2 bases and J by 0 bases, with 8 bases left in between. The CDR3 runs to 15 residues. As DNA, the CDR3 is TGTGCCAGCAGTTTACACATCAGCTCTGGAAACACCATATATTTT. Its translation: CASSLHISSGNTIYF.

This clonotype was found many times. The CDR3 DNA reads as TGTGCCAGCAGCGTAAGCCCGCAGGGGGTCGGCGGCTACACCTTC. Translation: CASSVSPQGVGGYTF. The chain employs TRBV9 and TRBJ1-2; 7 nucleotides align to TRBD1. This CDR3 spans 15 amino acids. The germline V gene has CDR1 SGDLS and CDR2 YYNGEE. Losses at the gene ends were 1 base for V and 8 bases for J; bases not matched to a gene: 11.

In its sample, this clonotype was seen many times. The rearrangement uses TRBV20-1 and TRBJ2-3; D could derive from TRBD1 or TRBD2 (5 bases each). The CDR3 has 14 residues. Germline-derived CDR1 and CDR2 are DFQATT and SNEGSKA (reference sequence). V lost 3 bases and J lost 4, with 14 bases in between. The CDR3 reads CSASRDGESDTQYF. The CDR3 nucleotides are TGCAGTGCTAGCCGGGACGGAGAGTCAGATACGCAGTATTTT.

The CDR3, as DNA: TGTGCCAGCAGTTACGAGGCAGGTGCAAAAAACTATGGCTACACCTTC. Translated, it gives CASSYEAGAKNYGYTF. V usage is TRBV6-2 or TRBV6-3 and J usage is TRBJ1-2; D not certain. Between the trimmed V and J ends, which lost 2 bases and 2 bases, there was a span of 15 bases. Germline-derived CDR1 and CDR2 are MNHEY and SVGEGT. This CDR3 comprises 16 residues.

This clonotype is termed medium-sized. The chain employs TRBV6-1 and TRBJ1-2; D perhaps matches TRBD1 (6 bases). The germline V and J ends were trimmed by 4 bases and 4 bases, with 19 bases remaining between them. Germline V gene lookup returns CDR1 MNHNS and CDR2 SASEGT. The CDR3 sequence is 16 residues long. The CDR3 sequence: CASSVGGRGLGYGYTF. The CDR3 DNA reads as TGTGCCAGCAGTGTGGGCGGCAGGGGATTAGGCTATGGCTACACCTTC.

This clonotype was seen at least ten times. This chain connects TRBV6-6 to TRBJ1-6; a possible D gene is TRBD1 (6 bases). This CDR3 comprises 14 residues. V was pared by 8 bases and J by 10 bases, with 18 bases between. Germline CDR1 and CDR2: MNHNY and SVGAGI (reference sequence). Here the CDR3 DNA reads TGTGCCAGCGGGGGGGGGCGGAATATCTCACCCCTCCACTTT. This gives the protein CASGGGRNISPLHF.

There are many counts of this clonotype. The rearrangement links TRBV6-6 to TRBJ2-7, with D unclear. V gave up 7 bases and J gave up 0 bases, with 13 bases separating them. The CDR3 runs 14 residues. Germline V gives CDR1 MNHNY, CDR2 SVGAGI (reference sequence). This CDR3 reads CASTPSGSSYEQYF. CDR3 in DNA: TGTGCCAGCACCCCGTCAGGCAGCTCCTACGAGCAGTACTTC.

The chain links TRBV20-1 to TRBJ1-3, with 8 bases that match TRBD1. With 5 bases clipped from V and 4 bases from J, the junction kept 10 bases outside the gene matches. The CDR3 is made up of 15 amino acids. Per the germline V gene, CDR1 is DFQATT and CDR2 is SNEGSKA (reference sequence). CDR3 DNA sequence: TGCAGTGCTGAAGGGGGCAGGGGGCCAGGAAACACCATATATTTT. It yields the protein CSAEGGRGPGNTIYF.

This clonotype has a count of ten or more. This chain's CDR3 is CASSLYGDFRTNEKLFF. Written as DNA, the CDR3 is TGTGCCAGCAGCCTGTATGGGGATTTTCGAACTAATGAAAAACTGTTTTTT. This sequence joins TRBV3-1 and TRBJ1-4; D not resolved. The length of the CDR3 is 17 residues. Germline V lookup: CDR1 LGHDT, CDR2 YNNKEL (reference sequence). Between the trimmed V and J ends, which lost 4 bases and 1 base, there was a span of 16 bases.

This clonotype was recorded at least ten times. The chain carries TRBV6-6 and TRBJ1-4; 7 nucleotides agree with TRBD1. V lost 6 bases, J lost 5 bases, and 9 bases stayed unmatched. The CDR3 has 15 residues. Germline V gene lookup returns CDR1 MNHNY and CDR2 SVGAGI (reference sequence). The CDR3 spells CASSPFGGQNEKLFF. The CDR3 nucleotides are TGTGCCAGCAGCCCATTCGGGGGACAGAATGAAAAACTGTTTTTT.

In this sample, this clonotype turned up many times. V is TRBV7-2 and J is TRBJ2-3; TRBD2 might be the D (6 bases). Between the trimmed V and J ends, which lost 1 base and 4 bases, there was a span of 12 bases. Germline V gene lookup returns CDR1 SGHTA and CDR2 FQGNSA. The CDR3 runs 15 residues. The CDR3 nucleotides read TGTGCCAGCAGCTTAGGGGGAGGCTGGGCAGATACGCAGTATTTT. This codes for CASSLGGGWADTQYF.

A few counts support this clonotype. The V call is TRBV6-1, the J call TRBJ2-5, with 10 bases aligning to TRBD1. The CDR3 contains 16 residues. Trimming cost V 4 bases and J 4 bases; bases outside gene matches: 9. Germline V CDR1 and CDR2: MNHNS, SASEGT. DNA of the CDR3: TGTGCCAGCAGTGTTAACCCGGGACAGGGGAGAGAGACCCAGTACTTC. It yields the protein CASSVNPGQGRETQYF.

In its sample, this clonotype is medium-sized. This chain uses TRBV7-2 with TRBJ2-3, with a weak D call TRBD1 (6 bases). The CDR3 runs 16 residues. Trimming pared 2 bases from V and 0 bases from J, leaving 12 bases between. Germline V gene lookup returns CDR1 SGHTA and CDR2 FQGNSA. The CDR3 nucleotides read TGTGCCAGCAGCTTAATTGGCGACAGGAGCACAGATACGCAGTATTTT. This sequence encodes CASSLIGDRSTDTQYF.

The chain is built from TRBV29-1 and TRBJ1-2; D might be TRBD1 (5 bases). The CDR3 contains 12 residues. The germline V gene has CDR1 SQVTM and CDR2 ANQGSEA. This CDR3 reads CLFDRMNYGYTF. In DNA form, the CDR3 reads TGCCTCTTCGACAGAATGAACTATGGCTACACCTTC.

This clonotype was recorded at least ten times. The genes are TRBV6-5 and TRBJ2-3, with D unclear. The CDR3 has 15 amino acids. Germline V lookup: CDR1 MNHEY, CDR2 SVGAGI. Trimming removed 9 bases at V and 1 base at J, with 17 bases between. This CDR3 reads CASVPDRYRTDTQYF. In DNA form, the CDR3 reads TGTGCCAGTGTACCGGATCGGTATCGCACAGATACGCAGTATTTT.

In DNA, the CDR3 is TGTGCCAGCAGCTTAATGACTAGTTTGGCGCACACAGATACGCAGTATTTT. Its translation is CASSLMTSLAHTDTQYF. V is TRBV5-5 and J is TRBJ2-3, with D possibly being TRBD2 (6 bases). Germline CDR1 SGHKS, CDR2 YYEKEE (reference sequence). The V end was cut by 2 bases, the J end by 2 bases, with 18 bases between. The CDR3 is 17 residues long.

This clonotype was seen repeatedly, ten times or more. The chain combines TRBV5-1 with TRBJ1-3, with D possibly matching TRBD1 (6 bases). Trimming left V 2 bases short and J 0 bases short, with 12 bases between. The CDR3 has 16 residues. Germline V gene lookup returns CDR1 SGHRS and CDR2 YFSETQ. The CDR3 nucleotides are TGCGCCAGCAGCTTTGGGGGCAGGAGCTCTGGAAACACCATATATTTT. Translated: CASSFGGRSSGNTIYF.

This clonotype was found many times. J is TRBJ2-1 and V is TRBV10-1; D might be TRBD1 (5 bases). The germline V gene has CDR1 WNHNN and CDR2 SYGVQD (reference sequence). This CDR3 has 15 amino acids. Trimming removed 2 bases at V and 9 bases at J, with 17 bases between. The CDR3, as DNA: TGCGCCAGCAGTGAGACTTGGGGCAGTGGCGGTGAGCAGTTCTTC. As protein: CASSETWGSGGEQFF.

At least ten counts were recorded for this clonotype. V gene TRBV5-1 combines with J gene TRBJ1-4; no reliable D call. Trimming took 0 bases from V and 10 from J, leaving 16 bases between them. CDR1 and CDR2 (germline): SGHRS, YFSETQ. This CDR3 spans 15 amino acids. The DNA for the CDR3 is TGCGCCAGCAGCTTGGAGGGCGGACTCGGAGGAAAACTGTTTTTT. This gives the protein CASSLEGGLGGKLFF.

In its sample, this clonotype was seen many times. This sequence joins TRBV24-1 and TRBJ2-1, with 9 bases identical to TRBD2. The CDR3 consists of 17 residues. Germline V lookup: CDR1 KGHDR, CDR2 SFDVKD. J was trimmed by 5 bases and V by 4 bases; bases with no gene match: 11. Written as DNA, the CDR3 is TGTGCCACCAGTGAGTTTGGGGGGCGGGAGGGCGACAATGAGCAGTTCTTC. Translation gives CATSEFGGREGDNEQFF.